This TCR beta chain was profiled in a study of blood T cell repertoires in COVID-19. In the study overall: Samples representing acute and convalescent COVID-19 were sourced from the United States, Italy and Spain. The cDNA or gDNA used as material had been derived from T cells, B-cell-depleted T cells, or PBMCs.

The length of the CDR3 is 14 residues. In the authors' methods: Estimation of nucleated cell counts relied on the amplification of reference gene primers. TCRdb's table, derived via immunoSEQ multiplex PCR, lists solely in-frame clones and lacks some. V and J calls and clone size are those listed in that table; D and trimming were worked out from the DNA. The repertoire holds about 180,000 clones, with 65% to 90% as singletons. Sample: peripheral blood. The sequence was collected from a human donor in a cohort sampled during active COVID-19. V gene TRBV1 combines with J gene TRBJ1-5; TRBD1 reflects the table's D call only, with no check against the DNA. TRBV1 counts as a pseudogene. For the CDR3, the DNA is TGCACCAGCAGCCAAGATCAGGCCACTCAGCCCCAGCATTTT. Residues: CTSSQDQATQPQHF.